The clone carrying this T cell receptor (beta chain) was observed at least ten times. Its antigen is not known. The data stem from a study of T cells in Graves' hyperthyroidism and ophthalmopathy. Points from the study as a whole: Blood also carried most thyroid clonotypes expanded above 0.001.

CDR3 size: 14 residues. With 6 bases removed from V and 0 bases from J, the gap between germline ends came to 6 bases. TCR beta CDR3 regions were amplified from RNA. HTBI primers were used for first-round RT-PCR of the TCR CDR3. TCRdb used MiXCR to reprocess the multiplex PCR reads, holding one entry per CDR3 protein. The repertoire holds 200,000 to 300,000 distinct CDR3 sequences, with about a sixth as singletons. This clonotype was sampled from a woman under 30 with Graves' ophthalmopathy. The material sequenced was blood. The chain has TRBV12-3 or TRBV12-4 and TRBJ2-6, with D uncertain. CDR3 sequence reads: CASSENSGANVLTF. CDR3 in DNA: TGTGCCAGCAGCGAAAACTCTGGGGCCAACGTCCTGACTTTC.